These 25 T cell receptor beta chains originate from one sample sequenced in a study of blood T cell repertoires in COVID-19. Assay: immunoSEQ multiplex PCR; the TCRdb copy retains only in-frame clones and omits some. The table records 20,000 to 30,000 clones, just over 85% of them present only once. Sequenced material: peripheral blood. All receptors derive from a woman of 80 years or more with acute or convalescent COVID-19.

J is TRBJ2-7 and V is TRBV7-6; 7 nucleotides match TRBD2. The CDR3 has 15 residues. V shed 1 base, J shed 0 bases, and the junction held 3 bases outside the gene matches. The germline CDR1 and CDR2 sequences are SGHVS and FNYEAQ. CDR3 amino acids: CASSLGGGSSYEQYF. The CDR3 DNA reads TGTGCCAGCAGCTTAGGGGGCGGGAGCTCCTACGAGCAGTACTTC.

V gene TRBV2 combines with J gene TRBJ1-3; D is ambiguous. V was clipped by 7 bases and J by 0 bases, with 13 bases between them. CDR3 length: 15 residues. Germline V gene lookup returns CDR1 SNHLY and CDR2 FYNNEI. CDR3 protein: CASTLGRASGNTIYF. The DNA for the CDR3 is TGTGCCAGCACTTTGGGGAGAGCCTCTGGAAACACCATATATTTT.

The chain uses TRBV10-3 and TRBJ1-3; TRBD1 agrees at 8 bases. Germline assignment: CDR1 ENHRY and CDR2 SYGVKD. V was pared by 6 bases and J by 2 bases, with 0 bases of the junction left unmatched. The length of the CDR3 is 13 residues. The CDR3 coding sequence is TGTGCCATCAGGGACAGGGCTGGAAACACCATATATTTT. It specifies CAIRDRAGNTIYF.

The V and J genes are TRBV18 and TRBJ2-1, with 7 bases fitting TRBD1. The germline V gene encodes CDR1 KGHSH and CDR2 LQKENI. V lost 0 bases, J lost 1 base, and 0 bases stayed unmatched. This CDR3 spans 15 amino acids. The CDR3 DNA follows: TGTGCCAGCTCACCACCACAGGGGTCCTACAATGAGCAGTTCTTC. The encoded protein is CASSPPQGSYNEQFF.

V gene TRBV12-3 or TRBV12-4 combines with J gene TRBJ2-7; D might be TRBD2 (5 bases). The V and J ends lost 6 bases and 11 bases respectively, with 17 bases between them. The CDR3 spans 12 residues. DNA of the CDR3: TGTGCCAGCAGGCCCGTCGGAGGAAGGGAGTACTTC. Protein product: CASRPVGGREYF.

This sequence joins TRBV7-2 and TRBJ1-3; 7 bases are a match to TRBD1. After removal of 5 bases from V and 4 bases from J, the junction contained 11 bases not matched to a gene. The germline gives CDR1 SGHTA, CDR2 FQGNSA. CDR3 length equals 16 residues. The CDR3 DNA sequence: TGTGCCAGCAGCCCCCAGGGGGGCTTGTCCGGAAACACCATATATTTT. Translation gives CASSPQGGLSGNTIYF. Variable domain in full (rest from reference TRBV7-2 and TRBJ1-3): GAGVSQSPSNKVTEKGKDVELRCDPISGHTALYWYRQSLGQGLEFLIYFQGNSAPDKSGLPSDRFSAERTGGSVSTLTIQRTQQEDSAVYLCASSPQGGLSGNTIYFGEGSWLTVV.

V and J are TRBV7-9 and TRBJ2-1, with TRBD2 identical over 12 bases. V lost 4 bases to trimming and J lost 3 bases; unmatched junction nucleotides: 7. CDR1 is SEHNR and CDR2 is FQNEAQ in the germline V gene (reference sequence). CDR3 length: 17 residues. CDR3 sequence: CASSSPSGRALYNEQFF. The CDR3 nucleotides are TGTGCCAGCAGCTCCCCTAGCGGGAGGGCCCTCTACAATGAGCAGTTCTTC.

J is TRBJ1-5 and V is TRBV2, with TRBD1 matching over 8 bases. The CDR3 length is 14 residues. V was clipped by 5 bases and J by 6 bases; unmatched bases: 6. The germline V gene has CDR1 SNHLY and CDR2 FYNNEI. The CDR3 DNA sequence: TGTGCCAGCAGTATGACAGGGGATGGTCAGCCCCAGCATTTT. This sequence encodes CASSMTGDGQPQHF.

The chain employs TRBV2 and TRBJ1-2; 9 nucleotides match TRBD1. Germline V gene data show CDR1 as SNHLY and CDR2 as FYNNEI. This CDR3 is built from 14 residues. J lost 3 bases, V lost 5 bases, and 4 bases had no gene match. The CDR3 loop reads CASSPTGGDYGYTF. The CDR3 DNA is TGTGCCAGCAGTCCTACAGGGGGCGACTATGGCTACACCTTC.

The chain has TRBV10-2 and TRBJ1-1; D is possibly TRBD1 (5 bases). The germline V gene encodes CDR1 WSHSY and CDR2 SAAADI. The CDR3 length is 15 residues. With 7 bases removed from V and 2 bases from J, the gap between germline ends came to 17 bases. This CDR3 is CASTQSQGRNTEAFF. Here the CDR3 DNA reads TGCGCCAGCACACAGAGCCAGGGAAGAAACACTGAAGCTTTCTTT.

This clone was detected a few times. For the CDR3, the DNA is TGTGCCAGCAGCCCCTCCGTAGCCTTTGCGAGCAATCAGCCCCAGCATTTT. Translated: CASSPSVAFASNQPQHF. The gene calls are TRBV5-8 and TRBJ1-5, with D unresolved. Per the germline V gene, CDR1 is SGHTS and CDR2 is YDEGEE. The ends were cut back, 4 bases at V and 1 base at J, with 18 bases in the middle. The CDR3 totals 17 residues.

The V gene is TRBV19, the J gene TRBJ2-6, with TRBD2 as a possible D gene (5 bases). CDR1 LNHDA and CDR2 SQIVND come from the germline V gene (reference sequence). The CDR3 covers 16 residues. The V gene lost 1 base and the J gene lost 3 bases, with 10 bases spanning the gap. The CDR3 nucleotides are TGTGCCAGTAGTATAGCGGGCGCGGGTGGGGCCAACGTCCTGACTTTC. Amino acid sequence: CASSIAGAGGANVLTF.

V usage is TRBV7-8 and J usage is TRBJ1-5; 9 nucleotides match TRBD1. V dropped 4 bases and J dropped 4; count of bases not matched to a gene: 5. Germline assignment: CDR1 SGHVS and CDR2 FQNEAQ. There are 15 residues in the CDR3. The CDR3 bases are TGTGCCAGCAGCTCATCCGGGACAGGGAATCAGCCCCAGCATTTT. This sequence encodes CASSSSGTGNQPQHF.

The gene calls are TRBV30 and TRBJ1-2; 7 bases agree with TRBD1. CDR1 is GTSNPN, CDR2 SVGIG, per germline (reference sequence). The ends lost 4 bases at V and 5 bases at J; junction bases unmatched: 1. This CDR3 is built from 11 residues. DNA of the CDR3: TGTGCCTGGATGACAGGGTATGGCTACACCTTC. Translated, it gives CAWMTGYGYTF.

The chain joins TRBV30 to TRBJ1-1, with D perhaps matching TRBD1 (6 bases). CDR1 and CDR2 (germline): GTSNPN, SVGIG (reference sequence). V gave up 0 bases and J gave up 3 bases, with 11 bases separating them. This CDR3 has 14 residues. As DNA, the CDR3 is TGTGCCTGGAGTGTTGGACAGCCTTACACTGAAGCTTTCTTT. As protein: CAWSVGQPYTEAFF.

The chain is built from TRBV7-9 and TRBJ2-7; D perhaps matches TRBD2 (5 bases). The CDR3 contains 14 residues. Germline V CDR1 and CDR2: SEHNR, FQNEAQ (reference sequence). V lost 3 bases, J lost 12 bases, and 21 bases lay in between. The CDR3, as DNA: TGTGCCAGCAGCTTGGAAAACATTCCCGGGGTTGCGTACTTC. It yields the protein CASSLENIPGVAYF.

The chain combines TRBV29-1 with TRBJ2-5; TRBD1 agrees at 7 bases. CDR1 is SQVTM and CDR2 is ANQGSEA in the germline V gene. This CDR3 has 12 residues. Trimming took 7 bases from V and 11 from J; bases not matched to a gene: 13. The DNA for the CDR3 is TGCAGCGCCATCGGGCAGGGGGTGTCTCAGTACTTC. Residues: CSAIGQGVSQYF. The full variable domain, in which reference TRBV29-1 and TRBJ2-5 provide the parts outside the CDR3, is SAVISQKPSRDICQRGTSLTIQCQVDSQVTMMFWYRQQPGQSLTLIATANQGSEATYESGFVIDKFPISRPNLTFSTLTVSNMSPEDSSIYLCSAIGQGVSQYFGPGTRLLVL.

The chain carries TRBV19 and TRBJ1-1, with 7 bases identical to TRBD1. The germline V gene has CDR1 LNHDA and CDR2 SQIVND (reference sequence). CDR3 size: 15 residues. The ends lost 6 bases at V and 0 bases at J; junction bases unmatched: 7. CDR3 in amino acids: CASRSGTEMNTEAFF. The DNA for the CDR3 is TGTGCCAGTAGGTCCGGGACAGAAATGAACACTGAAGCTTTCTTT. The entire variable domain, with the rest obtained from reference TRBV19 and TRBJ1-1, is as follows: DGGITQSPKYLFRKEGQNVTLSCEQNLNHDAMYWYRQDPGQGLRLIYYSQIVNDFQKGDIAEGYSVSREKKESFPLTVTSAQKNPTAFYLCASRSGTEMNTEAFFGQGTRLTVV.

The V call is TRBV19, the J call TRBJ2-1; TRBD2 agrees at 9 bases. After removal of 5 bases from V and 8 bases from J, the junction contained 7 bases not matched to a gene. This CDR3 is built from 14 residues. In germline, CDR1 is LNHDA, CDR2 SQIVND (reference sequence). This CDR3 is CASSSRGRADEQFF. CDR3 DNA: TGTGCCAGTAGTTCTCGCGGGAGGGCCGATGAGCAGTTCTTC.

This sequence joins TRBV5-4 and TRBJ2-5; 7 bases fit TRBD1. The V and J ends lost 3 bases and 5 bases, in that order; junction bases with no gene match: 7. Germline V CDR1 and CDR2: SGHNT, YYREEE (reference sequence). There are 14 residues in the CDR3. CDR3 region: CASSSRQGRETQYF. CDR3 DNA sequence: TGTGCCAGCAGCTCCCGACAGGGTAGGGAGACCCAGTACTTC.

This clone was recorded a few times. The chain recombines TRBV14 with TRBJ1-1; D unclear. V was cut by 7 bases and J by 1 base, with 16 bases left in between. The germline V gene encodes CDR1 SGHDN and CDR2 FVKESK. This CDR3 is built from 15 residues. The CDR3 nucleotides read TGTGCCAGCACCGCCCTAGTAGGCGGGAACACTGAAGCTTTCTTT. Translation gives CASTALVGGNTEAFF.

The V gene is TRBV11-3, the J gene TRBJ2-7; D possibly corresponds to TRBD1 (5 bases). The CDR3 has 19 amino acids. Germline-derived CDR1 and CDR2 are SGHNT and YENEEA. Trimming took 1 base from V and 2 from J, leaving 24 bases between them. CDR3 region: CASSLVILPRQKQAYEQYF. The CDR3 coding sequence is TGTGCCAGCAGCTTAGTTATCTTACCACGACAGAAACAAGCCTACGAGCAGTACTTC.

The CDR3 coding sequence is TGTGCCAGCAGCTCCCTTGGCGGGGGGGTGTCAGATACGCAGTATTTT. Its protein product is CASSSLGGGVSDTQYF. The chain couples TRBV7-2 to TRBJ2-3; 9 bases agree with TRBD2. CDR1 and CDR2 (germline): SGHTA, FQGNSA. The CDR3 covers 16 residues. V shed 4 bases, J shed 4 bases, and the junction held 9 bases outside the gene matches.

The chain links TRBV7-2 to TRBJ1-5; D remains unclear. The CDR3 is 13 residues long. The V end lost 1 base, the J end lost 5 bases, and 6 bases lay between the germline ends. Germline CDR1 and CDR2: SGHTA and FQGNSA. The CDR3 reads CASSLGLDQPQHF. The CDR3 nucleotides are TGTGCCAGCAGCTTAGGTCTAGATCAGCCCCAGCATTTT. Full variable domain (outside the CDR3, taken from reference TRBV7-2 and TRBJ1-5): GAGVSQSPSNKVTEKGKDVELRCDPISGHTALYWYRQSLGQGLEFLIYFQGNSAPDKSGLPSDRFSAERTGGSVSTLTIQRTQQEDSAVYLCASSLGLDQPQHFGDGTRLSIL.

The DNA of the CDR3 is TGCAGCGGGGGGACGGACACCTACGAGCAGTACTTC. This translates into CSGGTDTYEQYF. V usage is TRBV29-1 and J usage is TRBJ2-7; D tentatively reads TRBD1 or TRBD2 (5 bases each). The V end lost 7 bases, the J end lost 2 bases, and 12 bases lay between the germline ends. The CDR3 loop spans 12 amino acids. CDR1 is SQVTM, CDR2 ANQGSEA, per germline.